One and the same sample provided the 16 T cell receptor beta chains below, sequenced in a study of T cell changes during pregnancy in multiple sclerosis. Assay: immunoSEQ multiplex PCR; the TCRdb copy retains only in-frame clones and omits some. The data hold over 50,000 clones, with 90% observed a single time. The specimen comprised peripheral blood, sampled in the first trimester of pregnancy. These receptors came from a female donor in good health, enrolled as a control in a pregnancy study.

This clone occurred once. The CDR3 here is CASSLAGTSGGGVGEQFF. CDR3 in DNA: TGCGCCAGCAGCTTGGCCGGGACTAGCGGGGGGGGAGTAGGAGAGCAGTTCTTC. V is TRBV5-1 and J is TRBJ2-1; 16 bases align to TRBD2. In germline, CDR1 is SGHRS, CDR2 YFSETQ. V was pared by 0 bases and J by 10 bases, with 10 bases of the junction left unmatched. The CDR3 has 18 amino acids.

This chain joins TRBV11-3 and TRBJ2-7; D is undetermined. The CDR3 covers 12 residues. Germline CDR1 SGHNT, CDR2 YENEEA. V lost 2 bases, J lost 5 bases, and 7 bases lay in between. The CDR3, as DNA: TGTGCCAGCAGCTTAACTTCGCACGAGCAGTACTTC. Protein product: CASSLTSHEQYF. Supplemented by reference TRBV11-3 and TRBJ2-7, the full variable domain reads EAGVVQSPRYKIIEKKQPVAFWCNPISGHNTLYWYLQNLGQGPELLIRYENEEAVDDSQLPKDRFSAERLKGVDSTLKIQPAELGDSAVYLCASSLTSHEQYFGPGTRLTVT.

The DNA for the CDR3 is TGTGCCAGCAGTAGACATCCTACAGGGATCACTGAAGCTTTCTTT. Its protein is CASSRHPTGITEAFF. This chain connects TRBV6-5 to TRBJ1-1; TRBD1 might be the D (6 bases). This CDR3 spans 15 amino acids. Trimming pared 5 bases from V and 4 bases from J, leaving 17 bases between. Germline CDR1 is MNHEY and CDR2 is SVGAGI.

The V call is TRBV7-8, the J call TRBJ1-2; D possibly corresponds to TRBD1 (5 bases). This CDR3 has 15 amino acids. Trimming pared 5 bases from V and 6 bases from J, leaving 19 bases between. CDR1 is SGHVS and CDR2 is FQNEAQ in the germline V gene. The CDR3 region is CASSPLPGTVNGYTF. CDR3 nucleotides: TGTGCCAGCAGCCCACTACCCGGGACTGTTAATGGCTACACCTTC.

The chain couples TRBV27 to TRBJ2-7; 7 positions match TRBD2. V shed 8 bases and J 3 bases; nucleotides not matched to a gene: 7. Germline V gives CDR1 MNHEY, CDR2 SMNVEV (reference sequence). CDR3 length: 13 residues. Written as DNA, the CDR3 is TGTGCCAGCGCTGCGGCGGGAGACTACGAGCAGTACTTC. Its translation is CASAAAGDYEQYF.

The chain joins TRBV30 to TRBJ2-7; TRBD1 is a possible D gene (7 bases). Trimming removed 0 bases at V and 1 base at J, with 13 bases between. Germline V CDR1 and CDR2: GTSNPN, SVGIG (reference sequence). The CDR3 has 15 residues. Here the CDR3 reads CAWSVGRGRSYEQYF. The CDR3 DNA is TGTGCCTGGAGTGTTGGCAGGGGGAGGTCCTACGAGCAGTACTTC.

The chain employs TRBV11-2 and TRBJ1-1; D unclear. This CDR3 comprises 11 residues. V was cut by 1 base and J by 11 bases, with 8 bases left in between. Per the germline V gene, CDR1 is SGHAT and CDR2 is FQNNGV. CDR3 residues: CASSLVAKAFF. CDR3 in DNA: TGTGCCAGCAGCTTAGTGGCCAAGGCTTTCTTT. Full variable domain (outside the CDR3, taken from reference TRBV11-2 and TRBJ1-1): EAGVAQSPRYKIIEKRQSVAFWCNPISGHATLYWYQQILGQGPKLLIQFQNNGVVDDSQLPKDRFSAERLKGVDSTLKIQPAKLEDSAVYLCASSLVAKAFFGQGTRLTVV.

V and J are TRBV29-1 and TRBJ1-1; 9 bases agree with TRBD1. This CDR3 has 15 residues. Per germline, CDR1 SQVTM and CDR2 ANQGSEA. V shed 4 bases and J 4 bases; nucleotides not matched to a gene: 10. CDR3 sequence: CSVGTNRGRGTEAFF. CDR3 DNA sequence: TGCAGCGTTGGTACCAACAGGGGGCGCGGCACTGAAGCTTTCTTT.

The chain couples TRBV25-1 to TRBJ1-2; D is possibly TRBD1 (5 bases). Germline V gives CDR1 MGHDK, CDR2 SYGVNS. The ends were cut back, 4 bases at V and 2 bases at J, with 14 bases in the middle. There are 15 residues in the CDR3. CDR3 sequence reads: CASSALRGGNYGYTF. For the CDR3, the DNA is TGTGCCAGCAGTGCCCTTCGGGGGGGGAACTATGGCTACACCTTC.

This chain links TRBV10-3 with TRBJ1-3; weak D call: TRBD1 (6 bases). Trimming removed 4 bases at V and 4 bases at J, with 11 bases between. Germline-derived CDR1 and CDR2 are ENHRY and SYGVKD. The length of the CDR3 is 14 residues. CDR3 sequence: CAISVSGAGNTIYF. The CDR3 DNA is TGTGCCATCAGTGTATCAGGGGCGGGAAACACCATATATTTT.

CDR3 loop: CASGGNNEQFF. DNA for the CDR3: TGTGCCAGCGGGGGGAACAATGAGCAGTTCTTC. The J gene is TRBJ2-1, the V gene TRBV28; D is possibly TRBD2 (6 bases). Germline-derived CDR1 and CDR2 are MDHEN and SYDVKM. This CDR3 is built from 11 residues. The V gene lost 8 bases and the J gene lost 5 bases, with 7 bases spanning the gap.

This chain connects TRBV9 to TRBJ2-1, with D tentatively TRBD2 (5 bases). The CDR3 is 15 amino acids. The germline gives CDR1 SGDLS, CDR2 YYNGEE. Deletions cut 0 bases from V and 5 bases from J, with 12 bases between. CDR3 coding DNA: TGTGCCAGCAGCGTAGTGTCGGGATACGACAATGAGCAGTTCTTC. This codes for CASSVVSGYDNEQFF.

The rearrangement links TRBV19 to TRBJ2-7; D remains ambiguous. This CDR3 has 14 residues. Germline V CDR1 and CDR2: LNHDA, SQIVND (reference sequence). V lost 5 bases to trimming and J lost 4 bases, with 15 bases between them. Here the CDR3 DNA reads TGTGCCAGTAGTCCGACTCTCTCGGAGTACGAGCAGTACTTC. Translation: CASSPTLSEYEQYF.

J is TRBJ2-7 and V is TRBV6-1, with 10 bases identical to TRBD1. Germline CDR1 is MNHNS and CDR2 is SASEGT. J gave up 4 bases and V 5 bases, and 5 bases lay outside the gene matches. This CDR3 has 14 residues. In DNA form, the CDR3 reads TGTGCCAGCAGTCCTGGGGACAGGGGATACGAGCAGTACTTC. As protein: CASSPGDRGYEQYF.

The genes are TRBV27 and TRBJ2-1; tentative D call: TRBD1 (5 bases). Trimming stripped 2 bases from V and 5 bases from J, with 7 bases between. Germline CDR1 and CDR2: MNHEY and SMNVEV (reference sequence). The length of the CDR3 is 13 residues. Here the CDR3 DNA reads TGTGCCAGCAGTTTACAGGGCAACAATGAGCAGTTCTTC. Amino acid sequence: CASSLQGNNEQFF.

The chain combines TRBV6-1 with TRBJ2-7; TRBD2 matches 7 bases. V dropped 0 bases and J dropped 2; count of bases not matched to a gene: 7. The CDR3 covers 16 residues. Germline V CDR1 and CDR2: MNHNS, SASEGT. The CDR3 protein is CASSEAHGGTPYEQYF. In nucleotides, the CDR3 is TGTGCCAGCAGTGAAGCTCACGGGGGGACCCCCTACGAGCAGTACTTC.